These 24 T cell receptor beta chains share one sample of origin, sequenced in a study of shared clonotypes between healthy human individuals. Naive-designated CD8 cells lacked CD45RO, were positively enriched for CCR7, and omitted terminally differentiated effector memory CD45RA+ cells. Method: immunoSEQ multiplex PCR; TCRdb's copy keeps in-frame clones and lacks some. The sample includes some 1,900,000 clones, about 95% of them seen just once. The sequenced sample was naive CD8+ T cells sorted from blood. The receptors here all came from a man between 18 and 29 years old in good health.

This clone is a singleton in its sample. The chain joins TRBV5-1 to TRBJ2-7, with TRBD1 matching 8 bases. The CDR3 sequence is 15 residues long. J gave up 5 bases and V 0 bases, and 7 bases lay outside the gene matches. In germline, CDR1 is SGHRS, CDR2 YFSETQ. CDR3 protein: CASSLGTGLPNEQYF. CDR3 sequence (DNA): TGCGCCAGCAGCTTGGGGACAGGGTTACCTAACGAGCAGTACTTC.

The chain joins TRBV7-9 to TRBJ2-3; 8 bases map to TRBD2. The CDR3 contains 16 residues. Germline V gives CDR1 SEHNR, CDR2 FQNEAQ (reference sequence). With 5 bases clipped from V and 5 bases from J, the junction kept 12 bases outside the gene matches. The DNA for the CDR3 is TGTGCCAGCAGCCCCCTTCAGCGGGAGTCAGAAGATACGCAGTATTTT. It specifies CASSPLQRESEDTQYF.

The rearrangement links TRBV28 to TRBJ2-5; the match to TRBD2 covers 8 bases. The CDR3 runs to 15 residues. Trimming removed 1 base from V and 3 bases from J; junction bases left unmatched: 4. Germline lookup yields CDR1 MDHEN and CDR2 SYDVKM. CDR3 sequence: CASSLLSGGEETQYF. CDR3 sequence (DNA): TGTGCCAGCAGTTTATTGAGCGGGGGAGAAGAGACCCAGTACTTC.

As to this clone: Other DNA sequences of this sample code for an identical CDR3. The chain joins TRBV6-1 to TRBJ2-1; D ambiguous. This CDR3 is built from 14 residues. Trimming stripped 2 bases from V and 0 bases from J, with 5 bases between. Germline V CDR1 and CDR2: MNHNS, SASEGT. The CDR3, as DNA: TGTGCCAGCAGTGAACTCAGCTCCTACAATGAGCAGTTCTTC. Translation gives CASSELSSYNEQFF.

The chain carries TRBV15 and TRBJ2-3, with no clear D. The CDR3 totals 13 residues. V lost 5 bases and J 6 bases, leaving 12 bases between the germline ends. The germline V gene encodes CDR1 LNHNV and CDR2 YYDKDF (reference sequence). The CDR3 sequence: CATSLPYPDTQYF. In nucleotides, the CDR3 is TGTGCCACCAGCCTGCCTTATCCTGATACGCAGTATTTT.

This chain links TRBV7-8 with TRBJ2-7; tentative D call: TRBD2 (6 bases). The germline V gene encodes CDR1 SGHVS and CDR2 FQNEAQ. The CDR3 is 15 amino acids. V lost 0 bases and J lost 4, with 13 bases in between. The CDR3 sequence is CASSLAGSGLYEQYF. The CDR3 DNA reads TGTGCCAGCAGCTTAGCTGGTAGCGGACTATACGAGCAGTACTTC.

The CDR3 DNA sequence: TGTGCCAGCAGCTCGCGGGACGGTCCCTACGAGCAGTACTTC. It codes for CASSSRDGPYEQYF. This chain joins TRBV7-8 and TRBJ2-7; D may be TRBD2 (6 bases). Per germline, CDR1 SGHVS and CDR2 FQNEAQ. V gave up 4 bases and J gave up 2 bases, with 12 bases separating them. The CDR3 spans 14 residues. Complete variable domain (other parts from reference TRBV7-8 and TRBJ2-7): GAGVSQSPRYKVAKRGQDVALRCDPISGHVSLFWYQQALGQGPEFLTYFQNEAQLDKSGLPSDRFFAERPEGSVSTLKIQRTQQEDSAVYLCASSSRDGPYEQYFGPGTRLTVT.

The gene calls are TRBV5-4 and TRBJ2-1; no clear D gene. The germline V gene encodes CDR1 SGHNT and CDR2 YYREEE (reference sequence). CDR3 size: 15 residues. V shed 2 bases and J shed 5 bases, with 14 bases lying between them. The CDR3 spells CASSLPGLSDNEQFF. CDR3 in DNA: TGTGCCAGCAGCTTACCCGGATTATCAGACAATGAGCAGTTCTTC.

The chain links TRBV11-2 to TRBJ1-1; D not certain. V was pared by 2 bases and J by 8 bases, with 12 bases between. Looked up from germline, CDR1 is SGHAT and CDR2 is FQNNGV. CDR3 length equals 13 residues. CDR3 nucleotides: TGTGCCAGCAGCTTATGGAGGGCAGCCGAAGCTTTCTTT. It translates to CASSLWRAAEAFF.

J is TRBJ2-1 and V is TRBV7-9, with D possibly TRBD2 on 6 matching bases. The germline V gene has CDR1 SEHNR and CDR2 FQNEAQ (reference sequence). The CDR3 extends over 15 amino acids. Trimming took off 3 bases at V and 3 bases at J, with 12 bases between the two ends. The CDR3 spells CASSFVSGNYNEQFF. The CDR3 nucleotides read TGTGCCAGCAGCTTTGTTAGCGGTAACTACAATGAGCAGTTCTTC.

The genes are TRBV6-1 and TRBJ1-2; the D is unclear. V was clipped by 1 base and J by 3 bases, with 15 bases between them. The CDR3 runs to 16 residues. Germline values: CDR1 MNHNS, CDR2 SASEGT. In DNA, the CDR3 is TGTGCCAGCAGTGAAGGTTGGGAGGACCACTACTATGGCTACACCTTC. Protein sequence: CASSEGWEDHYYGYTF.

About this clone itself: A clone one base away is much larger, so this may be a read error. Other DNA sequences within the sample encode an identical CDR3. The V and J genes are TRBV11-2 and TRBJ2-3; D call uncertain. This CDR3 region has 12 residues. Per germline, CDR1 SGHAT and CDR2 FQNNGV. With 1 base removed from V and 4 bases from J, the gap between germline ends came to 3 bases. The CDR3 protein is CASSLGSDTQYF. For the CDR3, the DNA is TGTGCCAGCAGCTTAGGCTCAGATACGCAGTATTTT.

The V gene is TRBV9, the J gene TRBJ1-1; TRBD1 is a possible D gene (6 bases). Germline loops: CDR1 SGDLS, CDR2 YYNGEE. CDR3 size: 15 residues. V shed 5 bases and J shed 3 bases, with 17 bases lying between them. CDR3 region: CASSEDQGRDTEAFF. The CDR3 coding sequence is TGTGCCAGCAGTGAGGACCAGGGGAGGGACACTGAAGCTTTCTTT. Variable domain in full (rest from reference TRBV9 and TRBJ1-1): DSGVTQTPKHLITATGQRVTLRCSPRSGDLSVYWYQQSLDQGLQFLIQYYNGEERAKGNILERFSAQQFPDLHSELNLSSLELGDSALYFCASSEDQGRDTEAFFGQGTRLTVV.

Written as DNA, the CDR3 is TGTGCCAGCAGCTTCTCTAGCGGTACCTACGAGCAGTACTTC. Translating it yields CASSFSSGTYEQYF. The chain combines TRBV7-9 with TRBJ2-7, with TRBD2 matching 7 bases. The J segment lost 2 bases and the V segment lost 3 bases, leaving 4 bases of the junction unmatched. This CDR3 has 14 amino acids. From germline, CDR1 is SEHNR and CDR2 FQNEAQ (reference sequence). Looking up the rest from reference TRBV7-9 and TRBJ2-7 gives the full variable domain: DTGVSQNPRHKITKRGQNVTFRCDPISEHNRLYWYRQTLGQGPEFLTYFQNEAQLEKSRLLSDRFSAERPKGSFSTLEIQRTEQGDSAMYLCASSFSSGTYEQYFGPGTRLTVT.

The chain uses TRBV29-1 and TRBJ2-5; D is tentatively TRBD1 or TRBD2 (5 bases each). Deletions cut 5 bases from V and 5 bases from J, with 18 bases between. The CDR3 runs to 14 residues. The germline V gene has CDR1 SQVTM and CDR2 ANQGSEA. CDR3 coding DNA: TGCAGCGTTCGGGGCCTCTCGCCCCGGGAGACCCAGTACTTC. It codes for CSVRGLSPRETQYF.

CDR3 DNA: TGCGCCAGCAGTCAACCCGTGGGTCCCCCTCGTACTTATAATTCACCCCTCCACTTT. This translates into CASSQPVGPPRTYNSPLHF. The chain carries TRBV23-1 and TRBJ1-6; D is uncertain. TRBV23-1 is flagged as an ORF with uncertain function. The CDR3 covers 19 residues. V was cut by 2 bases and J by 4 bases, with 21 bases left in between.

CDR3 sequence reads: CASSYEGQAYEQYF. CDR3 nucleotides: TGTGCCAGCAGTTACGAGGGACAGGCCTACGAGCAGTACTTC. The genes are TRBV6-5 and TRBJ2-7; 8 nucleotides agree with TRBD1. Per the germline V gene, CDR1 is MNHEY and CDR2 is SVGAGI. The CDR3 totals 14 residues. The trim removed 2 bases at V and 2 bases at J, leaving 2 bases unmatched.

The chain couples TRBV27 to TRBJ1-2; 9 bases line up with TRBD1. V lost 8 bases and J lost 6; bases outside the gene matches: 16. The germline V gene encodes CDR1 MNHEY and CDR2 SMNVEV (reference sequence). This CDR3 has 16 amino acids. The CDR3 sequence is CASAFLGTGTGDGYTF. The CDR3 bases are TGTGCCAGCGCCTTCTTAGGGACAGGGACGGGGGATGGCTACACCTTC.

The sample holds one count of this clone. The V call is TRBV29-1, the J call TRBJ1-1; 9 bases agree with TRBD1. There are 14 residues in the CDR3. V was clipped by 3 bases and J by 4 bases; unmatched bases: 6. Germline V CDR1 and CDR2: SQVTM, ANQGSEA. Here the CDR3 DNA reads TGCAGCGTTGACTCACAGGGGGCCCGCACTGAAGCTTTCTTT. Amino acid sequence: CSVDSQGARTEAFF.

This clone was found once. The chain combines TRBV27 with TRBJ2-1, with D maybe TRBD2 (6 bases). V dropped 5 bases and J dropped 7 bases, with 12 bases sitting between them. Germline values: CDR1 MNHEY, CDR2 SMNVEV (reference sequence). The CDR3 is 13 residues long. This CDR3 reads CASSPGAGNEQFF. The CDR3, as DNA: TGTGCCAGCAGTCCTGGGGCGGGGAATGAGCAGTTCTTC.

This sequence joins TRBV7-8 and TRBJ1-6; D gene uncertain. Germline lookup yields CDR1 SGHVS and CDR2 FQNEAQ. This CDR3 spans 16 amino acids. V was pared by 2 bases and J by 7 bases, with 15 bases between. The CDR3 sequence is CASSLLGVQGNSPLHF. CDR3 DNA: TGTGCCAGCAGCTTATTAGGAGTCCAAGGGAATTCACCCCTCCACTTT.

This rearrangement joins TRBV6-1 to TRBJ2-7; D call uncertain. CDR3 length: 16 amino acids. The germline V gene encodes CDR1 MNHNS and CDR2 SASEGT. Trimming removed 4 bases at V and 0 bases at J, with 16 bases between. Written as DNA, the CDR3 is TGTGCCAGCAGTGGCTGGCTGTCTTCGAGCTCCTACGAGCAGTACTTC. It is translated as CASSGWLSSSSYEQYF.

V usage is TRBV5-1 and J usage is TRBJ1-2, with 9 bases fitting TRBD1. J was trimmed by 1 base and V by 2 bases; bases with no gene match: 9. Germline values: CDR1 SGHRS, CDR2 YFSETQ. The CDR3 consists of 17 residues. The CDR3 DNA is TGCGCCAGCAGCTTCACAGGGGGCGCATTGGGTAACTATGGCTACACCTTC. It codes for CASSFTGGALGNYGYTF.

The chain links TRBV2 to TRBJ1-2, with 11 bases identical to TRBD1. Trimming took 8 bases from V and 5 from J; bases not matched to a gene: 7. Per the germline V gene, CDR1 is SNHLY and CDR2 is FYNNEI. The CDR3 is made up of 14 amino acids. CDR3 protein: CASLGDRGVYGYTF. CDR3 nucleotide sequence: TGTGCCAGCCTTGGGGACAGGGGGGTTTATGGCTACACCTTC.